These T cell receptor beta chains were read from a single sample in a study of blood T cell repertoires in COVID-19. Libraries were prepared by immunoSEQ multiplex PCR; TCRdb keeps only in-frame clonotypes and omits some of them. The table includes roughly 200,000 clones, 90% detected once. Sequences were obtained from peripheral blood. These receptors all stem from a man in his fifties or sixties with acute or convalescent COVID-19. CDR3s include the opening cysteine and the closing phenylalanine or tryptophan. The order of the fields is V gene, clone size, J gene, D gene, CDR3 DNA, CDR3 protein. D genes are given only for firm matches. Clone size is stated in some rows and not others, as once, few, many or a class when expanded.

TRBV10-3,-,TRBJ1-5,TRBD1,TGTGCCATCAGTGAGACCGGGACAGTGGGCAATCAGCCCCAGCATTTT,CAISETGTVGNQPQHF
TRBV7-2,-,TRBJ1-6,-,TGTGCCATCCGACTTGAGGATAGCTCCTATAATTCACCCCTCCACTTT,CAIRLEDSSYNSPLHF
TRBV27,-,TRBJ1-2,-,TGTGCCAGCAGTTTATCGTCGGGCTATGGCTACACCTTC,CASSLSSGYGYTF
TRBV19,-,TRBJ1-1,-,TGTGCCAGTAGTATAGTGGGCTGGGACACTGAAGCTTTCTTT,CASSIVGWDTEAFF
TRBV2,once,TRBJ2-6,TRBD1,TGTGCCAGTCAGACAGGGGCTGGGGCCAACGTCCTGACTTTC,CASQTGAGANVLTF
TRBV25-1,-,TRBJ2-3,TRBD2,TGTGCCACCAAAGCGGGAGGGGGAGATACGCAGTATTTT,CATKAGGGDTQYF
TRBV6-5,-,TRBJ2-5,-,TGTGCCAGCAAAGAGACAGTAAAAGAGACCCAGTACTTC,CASKETVKETQYF
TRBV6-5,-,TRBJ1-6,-,TGTGCCAGCATAATGTTGGCAGGATATAATTCACCCCTCCACTTT,CASIMLAGYNSPLHF
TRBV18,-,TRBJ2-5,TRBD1,TGTGCCAGCTCAGAAGCAGGGGGCTCGATTGAGACCCAGTACTTC,CASSEAGGSIETQYF
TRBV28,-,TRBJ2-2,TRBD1,TGTGCCAGCAGTTTATATCGACAGGGCGCCGGGGAGCTGTTTTTT,CASSLYRQGAGELFF
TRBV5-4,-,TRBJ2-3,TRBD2,TGTGCCAGCAGCTTTAGAGGACTAGCGGGCACAGATACGCAGTATTTT,CASSFRGLAGTDTQYF
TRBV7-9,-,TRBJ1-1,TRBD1,TGTGCCAGCAGCCCCGAGGGACAGGCGGCTGAAGCTTTCTTT,CASSPEGQAAEAFF
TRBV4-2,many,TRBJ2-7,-,TGTGCCAGCAGCCAAGAGTCACACAGAGCCTACGAGCAGTACTTC,CASSQESHRAYEQYF
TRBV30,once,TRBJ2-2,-,TGTGCCTGGAGCGAGACAAAATTTGGGCTGTTTTTT,CAWSETKFGLFF
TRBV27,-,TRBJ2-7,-,TGTGCCAGTACCAGCGGTTACTCCTACGAGCAGTACTTC,CASTSGYSYEQYF
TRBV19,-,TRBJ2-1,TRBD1,TGTGCCAGTACTGCTTACAGGGGAAGCTCCTACAATGAGCAGTTCTTC,CASTAYRGSSYNEQFF
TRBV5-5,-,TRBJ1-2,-,TGTGCCAGCAGCTTGGGACAGGCAGTCTATGGCTACACCTTC,CASSLGQAVYGYTF
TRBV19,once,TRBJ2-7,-,TGTGCCAGTAGTCCGCCCTTCGGGTACGAGCAGTACTTC,CASSPPFGYEQYF
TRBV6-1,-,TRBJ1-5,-,TGTGCCAGCAGTGAAAGTTGGGGAGTTCGGGGTCAGCCCCAGCATTTT,CASSESWGVRGQPQHF
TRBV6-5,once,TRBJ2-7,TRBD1,TGTGCCACCGATCCACCGGGACAGTACTCCTACGAGCAGTACTTC,CATDPPGQYSYEQYF
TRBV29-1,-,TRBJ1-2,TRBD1,TGCAGCGTGAGGACAGGGGACTATGGCTACACCTTC,CSVRTGDYGYTF
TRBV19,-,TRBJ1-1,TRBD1,TGTGCCAGTAGTTCCAGGGGGCCCGTGAACACTGAAGCTTTCTTT,CASSSRGPVNTEAFF
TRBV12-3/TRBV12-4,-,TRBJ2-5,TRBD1,TGTGCCAGCAGCGTCGGACAGGAAGAGACCCAGTACTTC,CASSVGQEETQYF
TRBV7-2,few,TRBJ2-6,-,TGTGCCAGCAGCTTATCGGGTTGGGCTGGGGCCAACGTCCTGACTTTC,CASSLSGWAGANVLTF
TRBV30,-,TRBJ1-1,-,TGTGCCTGGAGTATAAAAAGGCAGGGTGTCACTGAAGCTTTCTTT,CAWSIKRQGVTEAFF
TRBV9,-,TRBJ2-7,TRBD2,TGTGCCAGCAGCCCGGGAGGGCGGGCGAGCTCCTACGAGCAGTACTTC,CASSPGGRASSYEQYF
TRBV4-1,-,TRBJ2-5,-,TGCGCCAGCAGCCCACCAGGGCGCCAAGAGACCCAGTACTTC,CASSPPGRQETQYF
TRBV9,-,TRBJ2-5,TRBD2,TGTGCCAGCAGCGTGACAGGGAGGATGACACTAGCGGGAGGGGGGGAGACCCAGTACTTC,CASSVTGRMTLAGGGETQYF